The 24 T cell receptor beta chains below all came from one sample that was sequenced in a study of T cell repertoires in aging, cancer and after chemotherapy. Rearranged V-D-J TRB sequences were amplified with a mixed TRB-A/B primer pool. TCRdb called the multiplex PCR reads again in MiXCR, with one record for every CDR3 protein. The sample carries just under 9,500 distinct CDR3 sequences, less than 25% recorded once. Peripheral blood genomic DNA, not sorted cells or RNA, was the template. The source material was blood. Receptor source: a human donor with a blood cancer. The donor label of this sample is uncertain.

As DNA, the CDR3 is TGTGCCAGCAGAGCAGGGAGTAGGGGTTCCTACGAGCAGTACTTC. Its translation is CASRAGSRGSYEQYF. The chain recombines TRBV6-1 with TRBJ2-7; D is perhaps TRBD1 or TRBD2 (5 bases each). The CDR3 runs to 15 residues. V lost 6 bases and J 1 base, leaving 16 bases between the germline ends. Germline V gives CDR1 MNHNS, CDR2 SASEGT.

Ten or more counts support this clonotype. V usage is TRBV24-1 and J usage is TRBJ2-1; D ambiguous. The V end lost 2 bases, the J end lost 7 bases, and 2 bases lay between the germline ends. Per germline, CDR1 KGHDR and CDR2 SFDVKD. This CDR3 has 11 amino acids. As DNA, the CDR3 is TGTGCCACCAGTGATTGGAATGAGCAGTTCTTC. This encodes CATSDWNEQFF.

By sample share, this clonotype is medium-sized. V usage is TRBV19 and J usage is TRBJ2-1; D could derive from TRBD1 or TRBD2 (5 bases each). Germline V gene data show CDR1 as LNHDA and CDR2 as SQIVND (reference sequence). This CDR3 comprises 15 residues. Trimming removed 8 bases at V and 1 base at J, with 15 bases between. Written as DNA, the CDR3 is TGTGCCAGTTCCGGACTGGGGGTGTCCTACAATGAGCAGTTCTTC. This codes for CASSGLGVSYNEQFF.

In this sample, this clonotype turned up a few times. The rearrangement links TRBV5-1 to TRBJ2-7, with 10 nucleotides matching TRBD2. The J segment lost 2 bases and the V segment lost 4 bases, leaving 6 bases of the junction unmatched. Germline CDR1 is SGHRS and CDR2 is YFSETQ. The CDR3 has 15 amino acids. CDR3 DNA sequence: TGCGCCAGCAGCGGAGGACTAGCGGCCGCCTACGAGCAGTACTTC. Amino acids: CASSGGLAAAYEQYF.

In its sample, this clonotype is medium-sized. The rearrangement joins TRBV30 to TRBJ2-1, with unresolved D. Trimming stripped 2 bases from V and 9 bases from J, with 11 bases between. CDR1 and CDR2 (germline): GTSNPN, SVGIG (reference sequence). The CDR3 runs 12 residues. Written as DNA, the CDR3 is TGTGCCTGGAGTCATAGCATTAGTGAGCAGTTCTTC. It codes for CAWSHSISEQFF.

By share, this clonotype counts as medium-sized (0.01 to 0.1%). V is TRBV6-5 and J is TRBJ2-1; the D gene is possibly TRBD2 (5 bases). The ends were cut back, 5 bases at V and 9 bases at J, with 8 bases in the middle. Germline assignment: CDR1 MNHEY and CDR2 SVGAGI. The CDR3 is 11 residues long. CDR3 nucleotides: TGTGCCAGCAGTAACCGGGGTGAGCAGTTCTTC. Translated: CASSNRGEQFF.

This chain connects TRBV5-7 to TRBJ1-6; 7 positions match TRBD1. TRBV5-7 is identified as an open reading frame with a role that is uncertain. V was clipped by 0 bases and J by 7 bases; unmatched bases: 7. This CDR3 contains 16 residues. Written as DNA, the CDR3 is TGTGCCAGCAGCTTGGAACAGGGGCTAGCCAATTCACCCCTCCACTTT. Translating gives CASSLEQGLANSPLHF.

Sample share makes this clonotype medium-sized (0.01 to 0.1%). The chain combines TRBV15 with TRBJ2-2; 7 bases are a match to TRBD2. V was pared by 0 bases and J by 2 bases, with 18 bases of the junction left unmatched. The germline V gene encodes CDR1 LNHNV and CDR2 YYDKDF (reference sequence). This CDR3 contains 21 residues. In nucleotides, the CDR3 is TGTGCCACCAGCAGAGATCCCCTCCCTTTGGGCGGGAGAGGAAACACCGGGGAGCTGTTTTTT. Translation gives CATSRDPLPLGGRGNTGELFF.

The V gene is TRBV10-3, the J gene TRBJ1-1; D perhaps matches TRBD1 (6 bases). With 4 bases removed from V and 0 bases from J, the gap between germline ends came to 12 bases. The CDR3 extends over 15 amino acids. CDR1 and CDR2 (germline): ENHRY, SYGVKD. In DNA, the CDR3 is TGTGCCATCAGTGCCCTGACAGGAATGAACACTGAAGCTTTCTTT. Protein sequence: CAISALTGMNTEAFF.

V usage is TRBV5-1 and J usage is TRBJ1-1; no clear D. The CDR3 runs 13 residues. V was cut by 0 bases and J by 1 base, with 4 bases left in between. CDR1 is SGHRS and CDR2 is YFSETQ in the germline V gene. In nucleotides, the CDR3 is TGCGCCAGCAGCTTGGAAGGGAACACTGAAGCTTTCTTT. This translates into CASSLEGNTEAFF.

The chain carries TRBV27 and TRBJ2-5; 12 bases align to TRBD2. V was clipped by 4 bases and J by 5 bases; unmatched bases: 8. Germline lookup yields CDR1 MNHEY and CDR2 SMNVEV (reference sequence). The CDR3 has 16 amino acids. CDR3 sequence: CASSSLAGGPVETQYF. The CDR3 region has the DNA TGTGCCAGCAGTTCTCTAGCGGGAGGGCCGGTGGAGACCCAGTACTTC.

On this clonotype: A much larger clone lies one base from this, so it may be a read error. V gene TRBV6-4 combines with J gene TRBJ2-2; either TRBD1 or TRBD2 may supply D (5 bases each). CDR3 length equals 15 residues. Germline V gene data show CDR1 as MRHNA and CDR2 as SNTAGT. DNA for the CDR3: TGTGCCAGCAGTGCCGGACCGAGGGGCACCTGGGAGCTGTTTTTT. Translating gives CASSAGPRGTWELFF.

This chain joins TRBV5-1 and TRBJ2-2; D is unresolved. The V gene lost 0 bases and the J gene lost 0 bases, with 9 bases spanning the gap. Germline V gene sequence: CDR1 SGHRS, CDR2 YFSETQ. CDR3 length: 16 residues. The CDR3 reads CASSLVGRTNTGELFF. Written as DNA, the CDR3 is TGCGCCAGCAGCTTGGTGGGCAGGACGAACACCGGGGAGCTGTTTTTT.

This clonotype qualifies as medium-sized. This chain connects TRBV6-5 to TRBJ1-3; D is possibly TRBD1 (6 bases). Trimming removed 11 bases from V and 8 bases from J, with 13 bases in between. Germline CDR1 is MNHEY and CDR2 is SVGAGI. The CDR3 totals 11 residues. Here the CDR3 reads CASRKGDTIYF. CDR3 nucleotide sequence: TGTGCCTCCCGTAAGGGGGACACCATATATTTT.

This clonotype was detected a few times. The chain recombines TRBV5-1 with TRBJ2-3; D is possibly TRBD1 or TRBD2 (6 bases each). With 0 bases removed from V and 0 bases from J, the gap between germline ends came to 14 bases. Germline V lookup: CDR1 SGHRS, CDR2 YFSETQ. This CDR3 is 17 amino acids long. This CDR3 reads CASSLGFGGYSTDTQYF. The CDR3 DNA reads TGCGCCAGCAGCTTGGGCTTCGGGGGCTATAGCACAGATACGCAGTATTTT.

The rearrangement uses TRBV20-1 and TRBJ2-3; 8 bases agree with TRBD2. From germline, CDR1 is DFQATT and CDR2 SNEGSKA (reference sequence). CDR3 size: 14 residues. Losses at the gene ends were 8 bases for V and 4 bases for J; bases not matched to a gene: 11. CDR3 region: CSWDSGREADTQYF. The CDR3 region has the DNA TGCAGTTGGGACTCGGGGCGGGAGGCAGATACGCAGTATTTT.

In this sample, this clonotype turned up a few times. This rearrangement joins TRBV5-1 to TRBJ2-7; 8 bases agree with TRBD1. The germline V gene has CDR1 SGHRS and CDR2 YFSETQ. The CDR3 sequence is 15 residues long. V lost 1 base and J lost 4; bases outside the gene matches: 7. CDR3 coding DNA: TGCGCCAGCAGCTTGAAGACAGGGGACTGGTACGAGCAGTACTTC. Its translation: CASSLKTGDWYEQYF.

This clonotype showed up just once. The V gene is TRBV12-3 or TRBV12-4, the J gene TRBJ1-1, with 10 nucleotides matching TRBD1. The CDR3 has 15 residues. The J segment lost 5 bases and the V segment lost 6 bases, leaving 9 bases of the junction unmatched. The CDR3 sequence: CASSPDRGLETEAFF. For the CDR3, the DNA is TGTGCCAGCAGCCCTGACAGGGGGCTGGAAACTGAAGCTTTCTTT.

This clonotype was recorded many times. The V call is TRBV6-8, the J call TRBJ2-7; D may match TRBD1 or TRBD2 (5 bases each). The ends were cut back, 5 bases at V and 5 bases at J, with 13 bases in the middle. The CDR3 runs to 13 residues. Germline-derived CDR1 and CDR2 are MNHGY and SAAAGT. CDR3 coding DNA: TGTGCCAGCAGTGTGGGACCCCGGCACGAGCAGTACTTC. Translation: CASSVGPRHEQYF.

In this sample, this clonotype is medium-sized. The chain carries TRBV27 and TRBJ2-1, with 14 bases aligning to TRBD2. Trimming removed 6 bases from V and 4 bases from J; junction bases left unmatched: 11. The CDR3 runs to 18 residues. From germline, CDR1 is MNHEY and CDR2 SMNVEV (reference sequence). The CDR3 protein is CASSSGTSGSTPYNEQFF. CDR3 bases: TGTGCCAGCAGCTCCGGGACTAGCGGGAGTACTCCTTACAATGAGCAGTTCTTC.

This clonotype was counted ten times or more. This chain connects TRBV19 to TRBJ1-2, with 12 bases fitting TRBD1. CDR3 size: 17 residues. The germline gives CDR1 LNHDA, CDR2 SQIVND (reference sequence). Unmatched junction bases numbered 5, after V lost 3 bases and J lost 0 bases. CDR3 bases: TGTGCCAGTAGTATCCGGGACAGGGGGCCGACTAACTATGGCTACACCTTC. Amino acid sequence: CASSIRDRGPTNYGYTF. Variable domain in full (rest from reference TRBV19 and TRBJ1-2): DGGITQSPKYLFRKEGQNVTLSCEQNLNHDAMYWYRQDPGQGLRLIYYSQIVNDFQKGDIAEGYSVSREKKESFPLTVTSAQKNPTAFYLCASSIRDRGPTNYGYTFGSGTRLTVV.

About this clonotype itself: This may be a read error: a much more frequent sequence differs by one nucleotide. The CDR3 coding sequence is TGTGCCAGCTCACCACCATTCCGGCTGGGCAGGGGGCGGGAGACCGAGTACTTC. It encodes CASSPPFRLGRGRETEYF. The chain couples TRBV18 to TRBJ2-5; perhaps TRBD1 as D (8 bases). Per the germline V gene, CDR1 is KGHSH and CDR2 is LQKENI. This CDR3 region has 18 residues. The variable domain in full, completed from reference TRBV18 and TRBJ2-5, reads NAGVMQNPRHLVRRRGQEARLRCSPMKGHSHVYWYRQLPEEGLKFMVYLQKENIIDESGMPKERFSAEFPKEGPSILRIQQVVRGDSAAYFCASSPPFRLGRGRETEYFGPGTRLLVL.

The chain carries TRBV20-1 and TRBJ2-1; D gene ambiguous. V was shortened by 3 bases and J by 0 bases, with 9 bases between the two germline ends. Germline assignment: CDR1 DFQATT and CDR2 SNEGSKA (reference sequence). This CDR3 contains 14 residues. CDR3 nucleotide sequence: TGCAGTGCTAGGTCCGAGAGCTCCTACAATGAGCAGTTCTTC. As protein: CSARSESSYNEQFF.

This clonotype was seen a few times. The CDR3, as DNA: TGTGCCAGCAGCCCAACCCTCGGGTCTAGCGGGTACACAGATACGCAGTATTTT. Its translation: CASSPTLGSSGYTDTQYF. This chain uses TRBV7-2 with TRBJ2-3; 8 positions match TRBD2. Germline V gene data show CDR1 as SGHTA and CDR2 as FQGNSA. This CDR3 is built from 18 residues. J gave up 2 bases and V 5 bases, and 15 bases lay outside the gene matches. Using reference TRBV7-2 and TRBJ2-3 for the parts outside the CDR3, the full variable domain is GAGVSQSPSNKVTEKGKDVELRCDPISGHTALYWYRQSLGQGLEFLIYFQGNSAPDKSGLPSDRFSAERTGGSVSTLTIQRTQQEDSAVYLCASSPTLGSSGYTDTQYFGPGTRLTVL.